These 21 T cell receptor beta chains came from one sample sequenced in a study of blood T cell repertoires in COVID-19. TCRdb's table, derived via immunoSEQ multiplex PCR, lists solely in-frame clones and lacks some. Among some 68,000 clones listed, 70% to 90% were seen once. Sequencing was done on a sample of peripheral blood. The receptors originated from a woman aged 45-59 years with COVID-19, enrolled during active disease.

The V call is TRBV7-3, the J call TRBJ2-2; no clear D. Germline V CDR1 and CDR2: SGHTA, FQGTGA. There are 14 residues in the CDR3. Trimming stripped 5 bases from V and 4 bases from J, with 11 bases between. The CDR3 bases are TGTGCCAGCAGCCCCCAGTCTGGCACCGGGGAGCTGTTTTTT. Its protein product is CASSPQSGTGELFF.

V gene TRBV10-3 combines with J gene TRBJ2-7; no reliable D call. This CDR3 has 12 residues. Germline-derived CDR1 and CDR2 are ENHRY and SYGVKD. The V end lost 6 bases, the J end lost 4 bases, and 10 bases lay between the germline ends. In DNA, the CDR3 is TGTGCCATCAGCGAAGAGAGATACGAGCAGTACTTC. Protein product: CAISEERYEQYF.

The chain recombines TRBV7-9 with TRBJ2-5; TRBD2 is a possible D gene (6 bases). This CDR3 contains 14 residues. From germline, CDR1 is SEHNR and CDR2 FQNEAQ (reference sequence). V was trimmed by 5 bases and J by 2 bases, leaving 12 bases between them. Here the CDR3 DNA reads TGTGCCAGCAGCCCGGGAGTTCGGCAAGAGACCCAGTACTTC. Protein: CASSPGVRQETQYF.

This sequence joins TRBV5-4 and TRBJ2-2; TRBD2 matches 7 bases. The CDR3 loop spans 13 amino acids. Per the germline V gene, CDR1 is SGHNT and CDR2 is YYREEE (reference sequence). V lost 10 bases, J lost 4 bases, and 7 bases stayed unmatched. In DNA form, the CDR3 reads TGTGCCGTCTCTAGCGGAATCACCGGGGAGCTGTTTTTT. It is translated as CAVSSGITGELFF. The full variable domain, rest sourced from reference TRBV5-4 and TRBJ2-2, is ETGVTQSPTHLIKTRGQQVTLRCSSQSGHNTVSWYQQALGQGPQFIFQYYREEENGRGNFPPRFSGLQFPNYSSELNVNALELDDSALYLCAVSSGITGELFFGEGSRLTVL.

This clone was found once. The chain joins TRBV4-3 to TRBJ1-2; the D is unclear. CDR1 is LGHNA and CDR2 is YSLEER in the germline V gene. The CDR3 extends over 11 amino acids. Between the trimmed V and J ends, which lost 3 bases and 7 bases, there was a span of 6 bases. The CDR3 here is CASSHGSGYTF. CDR3 DNA: TGCGCCAGCAGCCACGGGAGTGGCTACACCTTC.

V usage is TRBV7-8 and J usage is TRBJ2-2, with 7 bases matching TRBD1. CDR1 SGHVS and CDR2 FQNEAQ come from the germline V gene. CDR3 length: 16 amino acids. Trimming cost V 2 bases and J 4 bases; bases outside gene matches: 7. DNA of the CDR3: TGTGCCAGCAGCTTACGGACAGGCCGGCCCACCGGGGAGCTGTTTTTT. This gives the protein CASSLRTGRPTGELFF.

This rearrangement joins TRBV5-4 to TRBJ2-2; 8 bases align to TRBD1. Germline loops: CDR1 SGHNT, CDR2 YYREEE (reference sequence). CDR3 length: 17 amino acids. The V and J ends lost 0 bases and 1 base, in that order; junction bases with no gene match: 5. Written as DNA, the CDR3 is TGTGCCAGCAGCTTGGGCTCCGGGACAGGGAACACCGGGGAGCTGTTTTTT. The encoded protein is CASSLGSGTGNTGELFF.

V is TRBV3-1 (or the pseudogene TRBV3-2) and J is TRBJ2-3; TRBD2 agrees at 10 bases. Per the germline V gene, CDR1 is LGHDT and CDR2 is YNNKEL (reference sequence). J was trimmed by 2 bases and V by 2 bases; bases with no gene match: 7. CDR3 size: 17 residues. In DNA, the CDR3 is TGTGCCAGCAGCCAAACAAGGGGACTAGCGAACACAGATACGCAGTATTTT. Amino acid sequence: CASSQTRGLANTDTQYF.

Concerning this clone: One junction end disagrees with the germline gene, perhaps due to a read error. The gene calls are TRBV7-9 and TRBJ2-5, with unresolved D. There are 14 residues in the CDR3. Germline CDR1 SEHNR, CDR2 FQNEAQ (reference sequence). This chain's CDR3 is CASSLSLGKEAQYF. CDR3 in DNA: TGTGCCAGCAGCTTATCGTTAGGAAAAGAGGCCCAGTACTTC.

This chain connects TRBV19 to TRBJ1-4; TRBD1 might be the D (5 bases). Germline loops: CDR1 LNHDA, CDR2 SQIVND (reference sequence). The ends were cut back, 6 bases at V and 3 bases at J, with 11 bases in the middle. This CDR3 is built from 14 residues. CDR3 nucleotides: TGTGCCAGTAGCACCGGGGGTTCTAATGAAAAACTGTTTTTT. Translated: CASSTGGSNEKLFF.

The V gene is TRBV7-3, the J gene TRBJ2-1; 9 bases are a match to TRBD1. V trimming: 6 bases; J trimming: 10 bases; junction bases outside the gene matches: 10. In germline, CDR1 is SGHTA, CDR2 FQGTGA. The CDR3 has 14 residues. In nucleotides, the CDR3 is TGTGCCAGCAGTTCAACCGGGACAGGGAACGAGCAGTTCTTC. Encoded protein: CASSSTGTGNEQFF.

V usage is TRBV6-6 and J usage is TRBJ2-1, with 10 bases aligning to TRBD2. With 7 bases clipped from V and 9 bases from J, the junction kept 12 bases outside the gene matches. The length of the CDR3 is 15 residues. Germline V gene sequence: CDR1 MNHNY, CDR2 SVGAGI (reference sequence). The CDR3 sequence is CASNLRASGSGEQFF. CDR3 nucleotide sequence: TGTGCCAGCAACCTTCGGGCTAGCGGGAGTGGTGAGCAGTTCTTC.

The chain has TRBV24-1 and TRBJ2-1, with D tentatively TRBD2 (5 bases). Trimming took off 2 bases at V and 10 bases at J, with 14 bases between the two ends. CDR1 and CDR2 from the germline V gene are KGHDR and SFDVKD. The CDR3 is made up of 14 amino acids. The CDR3 reads CATSDYTGSREQFF. Written as DNA, the CDR3 is TGTGCCACCAGTGATTACACGGGATCGAGGGAGCAGTTCTTC.

The genes are TRBV19 and TRBJ2-1; D is possibly TRBD2 (6 bases). The CDR3 runs 16 residues. Germline assignment: CDR1 LNHDA and CDR2 SQIVND (reference sequence). V lost 3 bases, J lost 5 bases, and 17 bases lay in between. CDR3 residues: CASSIPQGGTNNEQFF. The CDR3 nucleotides read TGTGCCAGTAGTATCCCCCAGGGCGGGACCAACAATGAGCAGTTCTTC.

CDR3 protein: CASKYQGQYYTF. The CDR3 region has the DNA TGTGCCAGCAAATACCAGGGACAGTACTACACCTTC. The chain recombines TRBV6-5 with TRBJ1-2; TRBD1 agrees at 7 bases. The CDR3 has 12 residues. Germline lookup yields CDR1 MNHEY and CDR2 SVGAGI. The V gene end was trimmed by 7 bases and the J gene end by 10 bases; junction bases not matched to a gene: 9.

In this sample, this clone turned up once. The rearrangement joins TRBV4-2 to TRBJ2-1; D may be TRBD2 (6 bases). CDR1 is LGHNA and CDR2 is YNFKEQ in the germline V gene. There are 15 residues in the CDR3. V lost 4 bases to trimming and J lost 7 bases, with 17 bases between them. The CDR3, as DNA: TGTGCCAGCAGCCCCCTCGCGGAGGGGTGGAATGAGCAGTTCTTC. Translating gives CASSPLAEGWNEQFF.

The CDR3 DNA is TGTGCCAGCTCACCATCATCGGGAGTGGGCGTTGAGCAGTTCTTC. The encoded protein is CASSPSSGVGVEQFF. The chain couples TRBV18 to TRBJ2-1; D is perhaps TRBD2 (6 bases). V lost 2 bases, J lost 9 bases, and 17 bases lay in between. The CDR3 length is 15 residues. Germline V gene data show CDR1 as KGHSH and CDR2 as LQKENI.

By frequency in the sample, this clone is hyperexpanded. V gene TRBV7-9 combines with J gene TRBJ2-5, with D possibly TRBD2 on 6 matching bases. Trimming removed 5 bases at V and 5 bases at J, with 15 bases between. The CDR3 has 14 residues. Germline CDR1 reads SEHNR; CDR2 reads FQNEAQ (reference sequence). In nucleotides, the CDR3 is TGTGCCAGCAGCCCCCCGGGGGTAGGGGAGACCCAGTACTTC. Its translation is CASSPPGVGETQYF. The variable domain in full, with the rest retrieved from reference TRBV7-9 and TRBJ2-5, is DTGVSQNPRHKITKRGQNVTFRCDPISEHNRLYWYRQTLGQGPEFLTYFQNEAQLEKSRLLSDRFSAERPKGSFSTLEIQRTEQGDSAMYLCASSPPGVGETQYFGPGTRLLVL.

The chain uses TRBV29-1 and TRBJ2-4; D call uncertain. Germline V CDR1 and CDR2: SQVTM, ANQGSEA. The CDR3 length is 13 residues. Trimming left V 4 bases short and J 6 bases short, with 13 bases between. This CDR3 reads CSVVPGTRNIQYF. In nucleotides, the CDR3 is TGCAGCGTTGTTCCGGGTACAAGAAACATTCAGTACTTC.

The V call is TRBV14, the J call TRBJ2-1; 7 positions agree with TRBD2. The CDR3 sequence is 16 residues long. With V trimmed by 4 bases and J by 3 bases, 9 bases remained unmatched. Germline assignment: CDR1 SGHDN and CDR2 FVKESK. The CDR3 protein is CASSPLGGLVYNEQFF. CDR3 DNA sequence: TGTGCCAGCAGCCCACTCGGGGGGTTGGTCTACAATGAGCAGTTCTTC. The full variable domain, completed using reference TRBV14 and TRBJ2-1, is EAGVTQFPSHSVIEKGQTVTLRCDPISGHDNLYWYRRVMGKEIKFLLHFVKESKQDESGMPNNRFLAERTGGTYSTLKVQPAELEDSGVYFCASSPLGGLVYNEQFFGPGTRLTVL.

This clone is a singleton in its sample. This chain uses TRBV10-3 with TRBJ1-5; maybe TRBD1 (6 bases). The germline V gene encodes CDR1 ENHRY and CDR2 SYGVKD. V was pared by 10 bases and J by 3 bases, with 19 bases between. The CDR3 is made up of 15 amino acids. As DNA, the CDR3 is TGTGCCACCCACCCCACAGGACAGACCAATCAGCCCCAGCATTTT. Protein sequence: CATHPTGQTNQPQHF.